This T cell receptor beta chain emerged from a study of T cell changes during pregnancy in multiple sclerosis. Germline V gene lookup returns CDR1 SEHNR and CDR2 FQNEAQ (reference sequence). CDR3 size: 17 residues. Unmatched junction bases numbered 7, after V lost 1 base and J lost 0 bases. TCRdb's copy holds only in-frame clones and misses some; the assay was immunoSEQ multiplex PCR. The repertoire consists of under 85,000 clones, with about 93% occurring once and the leading ten covering roughly 1.4%. The source of this sequence is a female donor in good health, enrolled as a control in a pregnancy study. The specimen comprised peripheral blood, sampled in the third trimester of pregnancy. This chain links TRBV7-9 with TRBJ2-3, with 7 bases matching TRBD1. This CDR3 is CASSLVGTVESTDTQYF. CDR3 DNA sequence: TGTGCCAGCAGCTTAGTTGGGACAGTCGAGAGCACAGATACGCAGTATTTT.